These 8 T cell receptor beta chains share one sample of origin, sequenced in a study of blood T cell repertoires in COVID-19. Libraries were prepared by immunoSEQ multiplex PCR; TCRdb keeps only in-frame clonotypes and omits some of them. The data hold more than 200,000 clones, with 70% to 90% observed a single time. Sequenced: peripheral blood. The receptors here all came from a woman aged 40 to 50 who had recovered from COVID-19.

The rearrangement uses TRBV19 and TRBJ1-6; weak D call: TRBD1 (5 bases). The CDR3 is made up of 16 amino acids. Germline CDR1 and CDR2: LNHDA and SQIVND (reference sequence). Trimming shortened V by 5 bases and J by 6 bases, and 17 bases separated the two germline ends. CDR3 loop: CASSPAGSGRNSPLHF. For the CDR3, the DNA is TGTGCCAGTAGTCCCGCAGGGAGCGGGCGTAATTCACCCCTCCACTTT.

The chain employs TRBV28 and TRBJ2-2; 7 bases align to TRBD1. Germline V gene data show CDR1 as MDHEN and CDR2 as SYDVKM. J gave up 1 base and V 4 bases, and 9 bases lay outside the gene matches. This CDR3 has 17 amino acids. CDR3: CASSSPKGALNTGELFF. CDR3 in DNA: TGTGCCAGCAGTTCCCCGAAGGGGGCCTTGAACACCGGGGAGCTGTTTTTT.

The rearrangement joins TRBV9 to TRBJ1-2; D gene ambiguous. The CDR3 spans 13 residues. Trimming left V 1 base short and J 1 base short, with 5 bases between. Germline CDR1 and CDR2: SGDLS and YYNGEE. CDR3: CASSVNSNYGYTF. The CDR3 DNA is TGTGCCAGCAGCGTAAACAGTAACTATGGCTACACCTTC.

A note on this clone: At one of its ends the junction is not consistent with the germline gene, which may arise from a read error. The chain has TRBV5-1 and TRBJ1-2; TRBD1 is a possible D gene (5 bases). Per the germline V gene, CDR1 is SGHRS and CDR2 is YFSETQ. The CDR3 spans 13 residues. The CDR3 here is CASKGRVNDGYTF. As DNA, the CDR3 is TGCGCCAGCAAGGGCAGGGTTAACGATGGCTACACCTTC.

The chain combines TRBV18 with TRBJ1-3; 12 bases are shared with TRBD1. Germline assignment: CDR1 KGHSH and CDR2 LQKENI. The CDR3 runs to 18 residues. With 3 bases clipped from V and 0 bases from J, the junction kept 6 bases outside the gene matches. CDR3 sequence (DNA): TGTGCCAGCTCACCCGGGACAGGGGGCACCGGCTCTGGAAACACCATATATTTT. Amino acids: CASSPGTGGTGSGNTIYF.

The chain is built from TRBV7-2 and TRBJ1-6; D ambiguous. Germline CDR1 SGHTA, CDR2 FQGNSA. V was pared by 6 bases and J by 7 bases, with 16 bases between. This CDR3 is built from 15 residues. CDR3 in amino acids: CASSSPPGMNSPLHF. The CDR3 nucleotides read TGTGCCAGCAGTTCACCCCCGGGAATGAATTCACCCCTCCACTTT.

The V and J genes are TRBV27 and TRBJ2-1, with 10 nucleotides matching TRBD1. Germline CDR1 and CDR2: MNHEY and SMNVEV (reference sequence). The V and J ends lost 5 bases and 6 bases, in that order; junction bases with no gene match: 7. The CDR3 is 15 amino acids. The CDR3 sequence: CASSVRDRGSNEQFF. CDR3 DNA sequence: TGTGCCAGCAGTGTCCGGGACAGGGGCTCCAATGAGCAGTTCTTC.

CDR3 sequence reads: CASSSPPYRVGTYEQYF. In DNA form, the CDR3 reads TGTGCCAGCAGTTCCCCTCCTTACAGGGTTGGGACCTACGAGCAGTACTTC. V and J are TRBV28 and TRBJ2-7, with a possible D match to TRBD1 (6 bases). The CDR3 spans 17 residues. The V gene lost 4 bases and the J gene lost 2 bases, with 21 bases spanning the gap. Germline CDR1 MDHEN, CDR2 SYDVKM.